This TCR beta chain is from a study of quantifying T cell responses using KT2 cells. Turning to the study itself: cDNA was made from DNase-treated RNA using alpha and beta constant primers. The T4 ligation step was estimated to exceed 9.5% efficiency under optimum conditions.

This clonotype showed up many times. The CDR3 is made up of 13 amino acids. With 5 bases removed from V and 13 bases from J, the gap between germline ends came to 18 bases. The cDNA 3' end received a ligated oligonucleotide with a UMI. An equimolar mix of RC1.1 and RC1.2 primed the beta chain across TRBC1 and TRBC2. MiXCR, applied by TCRdb to the UMI-ligation and nested PCR reads, yields one record per CDR3 protein. In the table there are around 50,000 distinct CDR3 sequences, 11% of which are singletons. This receptor was obtained from a human donor. This chain joins TRBV12-3 or TRBV12-4 and TRBJ1-5; tentatively, D is TRBD1 (6 bases). The material sequenced was PBMCs spiked with cells of the T cell clone KT2. The CDR3 sequence is CASSRQDFQVQHF. The CDR3 DNA sequence: TGTGCCAGCAGTCGACAGGACTTCCAGGTTCAGCATTTT.